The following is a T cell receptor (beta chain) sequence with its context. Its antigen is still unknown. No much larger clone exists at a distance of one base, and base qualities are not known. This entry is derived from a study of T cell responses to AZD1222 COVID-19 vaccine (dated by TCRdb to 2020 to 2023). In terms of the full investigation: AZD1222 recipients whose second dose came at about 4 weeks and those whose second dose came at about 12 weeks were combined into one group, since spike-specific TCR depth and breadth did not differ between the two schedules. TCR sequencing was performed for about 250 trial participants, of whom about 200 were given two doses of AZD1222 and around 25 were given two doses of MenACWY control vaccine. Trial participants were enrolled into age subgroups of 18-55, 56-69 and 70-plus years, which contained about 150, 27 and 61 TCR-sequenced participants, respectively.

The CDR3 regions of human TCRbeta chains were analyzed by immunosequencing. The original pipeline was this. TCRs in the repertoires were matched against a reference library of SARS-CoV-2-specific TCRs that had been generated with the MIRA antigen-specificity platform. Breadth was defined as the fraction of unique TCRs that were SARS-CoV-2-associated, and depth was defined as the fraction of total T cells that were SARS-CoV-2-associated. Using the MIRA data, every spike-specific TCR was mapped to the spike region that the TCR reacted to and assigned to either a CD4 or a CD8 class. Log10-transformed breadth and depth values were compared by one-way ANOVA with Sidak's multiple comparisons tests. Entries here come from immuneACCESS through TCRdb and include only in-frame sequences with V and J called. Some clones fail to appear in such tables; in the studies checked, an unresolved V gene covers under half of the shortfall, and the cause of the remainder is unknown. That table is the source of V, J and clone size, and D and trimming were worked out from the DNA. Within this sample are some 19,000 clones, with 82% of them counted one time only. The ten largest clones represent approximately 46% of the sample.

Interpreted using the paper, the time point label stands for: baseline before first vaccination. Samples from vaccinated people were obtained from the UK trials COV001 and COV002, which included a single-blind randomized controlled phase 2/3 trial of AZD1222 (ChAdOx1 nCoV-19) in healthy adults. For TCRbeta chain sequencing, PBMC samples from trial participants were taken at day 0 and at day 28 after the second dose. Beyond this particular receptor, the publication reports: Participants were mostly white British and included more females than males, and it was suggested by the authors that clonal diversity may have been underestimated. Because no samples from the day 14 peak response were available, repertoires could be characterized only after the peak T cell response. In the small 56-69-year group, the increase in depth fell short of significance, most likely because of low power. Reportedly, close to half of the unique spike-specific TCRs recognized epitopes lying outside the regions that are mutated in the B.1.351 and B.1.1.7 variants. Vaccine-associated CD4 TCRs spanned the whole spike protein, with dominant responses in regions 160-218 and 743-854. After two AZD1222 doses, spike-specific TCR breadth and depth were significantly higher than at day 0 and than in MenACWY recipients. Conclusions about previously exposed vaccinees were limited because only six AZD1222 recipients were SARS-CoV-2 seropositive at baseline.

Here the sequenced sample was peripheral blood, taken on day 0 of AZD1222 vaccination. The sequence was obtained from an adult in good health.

DNA sequence: TGTGCCAGCAGCTTACTTGGCCATGAGCAGTTCTTC. This codes for CASSLLGHEQFF. The rearranged segments are TRBV7-2 and TRBJ2-1; a confident D gene designation cannot be given. Including the terminal cysteine and phenylalanine, the CDR3 comprises 12 residues. The retained sequence is limited to the CDR3, 36 bases, with the frame set at the first base. The germline ends are 7 bases apart after V is trimmed by 2 bases and J by 8 bases. Per the germline V gene, SGHTA is the CDR1 and FQGNSA is the CDR2. Outside the CDR3, residues come from the reference TRBV7-2 and TRBJ2-1 proteins, so the full variable domain is: GAGVSQSPSNKVTEKGKDVELRCDPISGHTALYWYRQSLGQGLEFLIYFQGNSAPDKSGLPSDRFSAERTGGSVSTLTIQRTQQEDSAVYLCASSLLGHEQFFGPGTRLTVL.